This T cell receptor beta chain was captured in a study of regulatory T cells in long-lasting Graves disease. The CDR3 runs to 17 residues. The germline CDR1 and CDR2 sequences are MNHEY and SVGEGT. V dropped 0 bases and J dropped 6 bases, with 18 bases sitting between them. Sequencing libraries for TCR beta were prepared with iRepertoire HTBI primers and Arm-PCR of CDR3 regions. TCRdb re-analysed the multiplex PCR reads in MiXCR, keeping a single row per CDR3 protein. In the table there are 420,000 or so distinct CDR3 sequences, approximately 16% of which are singletons. This clonotype was detected ten times or more. Its matching antigen is unknown. Regarding the study as a whole: Persistent Graves' patients showed less TCR diversity than newly diagnosed ones.

Time point noted: newly diagnosed GD, antithyroid drugs for less than 3 months. TCR sequences were obtained from RNA taken from PBMCs. Graves' disease was diagnosed by American Thyroid Association guidelines. The same data also went into a second study, on T cells in Graves' hyperthyroidism and ophthalmopathy. From that report: Clinicians diagnosed patients from clinical symptoms, serum thyroxine and TRAb, thyroid ultrasound and orbital computed tomography.

The chain recombines TRBV6-2 or TRBV6-3 with TRBJ2-1; a possible D gene is TRBD2 (5 bases). The sequence was obtained from a woman between 18 and 29 years old with Graves disease. The sample was peripheral blood mononuclear cells (PBMCs), taken at new diagnosis, from a patient treated with antithyroid drugs. The CDR3 here is CASSYSPSLDGGNEQFF. In DNA, the CDR3 is TGTGCCAGCAGTTACTCGCCCAGCTTAGACGGAGGCAATGAGCAGTTCTTC.